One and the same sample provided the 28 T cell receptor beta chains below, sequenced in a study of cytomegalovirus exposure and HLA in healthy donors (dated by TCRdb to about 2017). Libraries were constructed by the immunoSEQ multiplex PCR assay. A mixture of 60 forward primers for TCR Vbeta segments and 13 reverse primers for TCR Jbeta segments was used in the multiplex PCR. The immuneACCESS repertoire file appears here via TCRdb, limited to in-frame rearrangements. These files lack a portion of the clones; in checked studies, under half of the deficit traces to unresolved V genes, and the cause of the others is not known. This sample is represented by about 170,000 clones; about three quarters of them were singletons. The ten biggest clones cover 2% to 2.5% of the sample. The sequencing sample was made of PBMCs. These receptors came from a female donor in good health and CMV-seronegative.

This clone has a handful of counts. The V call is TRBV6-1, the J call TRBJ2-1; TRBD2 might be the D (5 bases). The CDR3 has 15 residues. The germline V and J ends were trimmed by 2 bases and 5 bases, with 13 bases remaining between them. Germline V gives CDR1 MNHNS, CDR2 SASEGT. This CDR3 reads CASSEWESYHNEQFF. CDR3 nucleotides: TGTGCCAGCAGTGAATGGGAGAGCTACCACAATGAGCAGTTCTTC.

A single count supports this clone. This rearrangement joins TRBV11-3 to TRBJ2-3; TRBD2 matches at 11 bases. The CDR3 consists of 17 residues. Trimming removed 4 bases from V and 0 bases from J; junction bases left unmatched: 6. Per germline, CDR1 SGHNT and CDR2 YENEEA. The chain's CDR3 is CASSSRLAGPSTDTQYF. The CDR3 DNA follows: TGTGCCAGCAGCTCCCGACTAGCGGGACCTAGCACAGATACGCAGTATTTT.

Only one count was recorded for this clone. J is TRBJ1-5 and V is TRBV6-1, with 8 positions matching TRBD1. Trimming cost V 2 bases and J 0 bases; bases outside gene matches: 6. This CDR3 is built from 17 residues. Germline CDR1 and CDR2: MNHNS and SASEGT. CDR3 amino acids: CASSERAGGLSNQPQHF. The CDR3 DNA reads TGTGCCAGCAGTGAAAGGGCAGGGGGCCTTAGCAATCAGCCCCAGCATTTT.

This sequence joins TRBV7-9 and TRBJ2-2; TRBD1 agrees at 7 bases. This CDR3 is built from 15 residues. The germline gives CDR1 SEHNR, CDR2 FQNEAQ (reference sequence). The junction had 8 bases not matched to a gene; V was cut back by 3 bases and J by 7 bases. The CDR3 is CASSFGSGGNGELFF. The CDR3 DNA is TGTGCCAGCAGCTTTGGATCAGGGGGAAACGGGGAGCTGTTTTTT.

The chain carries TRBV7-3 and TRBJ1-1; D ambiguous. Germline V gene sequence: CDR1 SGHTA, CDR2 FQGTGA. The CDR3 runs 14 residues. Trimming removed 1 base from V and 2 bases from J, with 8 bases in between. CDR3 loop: CASSLMGSNTEAFF. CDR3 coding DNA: TGTGCCAGCAGCTTAATGGGCAGTAACACTGAAGCTTTCTTT.

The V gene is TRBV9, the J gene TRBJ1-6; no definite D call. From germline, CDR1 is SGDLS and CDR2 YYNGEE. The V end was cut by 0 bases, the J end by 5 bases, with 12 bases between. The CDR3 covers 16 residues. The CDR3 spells CASSVDEAIHNSPLHF. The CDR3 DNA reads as TGTGCCAGCAGCGTAGATGAGGCAATACATAATTCACCCCTCCACTTT.

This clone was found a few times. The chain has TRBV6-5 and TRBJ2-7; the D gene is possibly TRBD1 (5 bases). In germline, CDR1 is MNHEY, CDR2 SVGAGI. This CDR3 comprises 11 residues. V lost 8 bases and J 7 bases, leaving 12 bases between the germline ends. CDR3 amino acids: CASLEKGEQYF. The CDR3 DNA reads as TGTGCCAGCTTAGAAAAGGGGGAGCAGTACTTC.

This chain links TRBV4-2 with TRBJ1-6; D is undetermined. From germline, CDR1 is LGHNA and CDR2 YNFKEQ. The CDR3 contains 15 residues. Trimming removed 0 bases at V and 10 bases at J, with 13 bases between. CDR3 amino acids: CASSQDRPLESPLHF. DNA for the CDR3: TGTGCCAGCAGCCAAGACCGTCCCTTGGAGTCACCCCTCCACTTT.

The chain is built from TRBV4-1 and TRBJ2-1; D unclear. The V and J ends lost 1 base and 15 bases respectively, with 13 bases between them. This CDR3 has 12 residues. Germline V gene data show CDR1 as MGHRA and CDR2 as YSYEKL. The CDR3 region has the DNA TGCGCCAGCAGCCAAGTCCGAGGAATGAGGTTCTTC. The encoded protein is CASSQVRGMRFF.

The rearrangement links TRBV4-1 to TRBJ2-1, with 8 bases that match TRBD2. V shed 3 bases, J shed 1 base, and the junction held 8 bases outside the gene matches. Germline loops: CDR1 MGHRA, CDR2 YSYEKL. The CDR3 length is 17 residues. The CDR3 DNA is TGCGCCAGCAGCCACCTTAGCGGGGAAAGATCCTACAATGAGCAGTTCTTC. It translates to CASSHLSGERSYNEQFF.

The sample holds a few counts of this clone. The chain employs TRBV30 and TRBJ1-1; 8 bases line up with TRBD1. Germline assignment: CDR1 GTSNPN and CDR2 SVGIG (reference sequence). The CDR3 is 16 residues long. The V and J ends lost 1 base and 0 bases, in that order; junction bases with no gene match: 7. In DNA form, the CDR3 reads TGTGCCTGGAGTGGAATTGGACAGGGCGTGAACACTGAAGCTTTCTTT. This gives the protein CAWSGIGQGVNTEAFF.

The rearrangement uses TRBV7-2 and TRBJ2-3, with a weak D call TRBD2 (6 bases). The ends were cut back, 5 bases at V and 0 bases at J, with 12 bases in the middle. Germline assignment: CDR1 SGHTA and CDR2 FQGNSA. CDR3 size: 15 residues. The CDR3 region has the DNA TGTGCCAGCAGCCCCCACGGGACTAGCACAGATACGCAGTATTTT. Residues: CASSPHGTSTDTQYF.

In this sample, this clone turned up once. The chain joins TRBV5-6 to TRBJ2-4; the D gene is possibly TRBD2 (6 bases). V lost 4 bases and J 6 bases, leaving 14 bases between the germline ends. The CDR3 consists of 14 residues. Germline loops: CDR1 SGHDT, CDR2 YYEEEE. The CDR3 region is CASSGRGAGNIQYF. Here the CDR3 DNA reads TGTGCCAGCAGCGGTCGCGGGGCAGGAAACATTCAGTACTTC.

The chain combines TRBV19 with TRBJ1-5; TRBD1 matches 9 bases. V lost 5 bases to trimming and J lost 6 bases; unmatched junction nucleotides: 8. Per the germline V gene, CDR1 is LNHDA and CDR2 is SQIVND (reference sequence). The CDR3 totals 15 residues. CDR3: CASSAGQGRGQPQHF. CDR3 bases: TGTGCCAGTAGTGCGGGACAGGGACGGGGTCAGCCCCAGCATTTT.

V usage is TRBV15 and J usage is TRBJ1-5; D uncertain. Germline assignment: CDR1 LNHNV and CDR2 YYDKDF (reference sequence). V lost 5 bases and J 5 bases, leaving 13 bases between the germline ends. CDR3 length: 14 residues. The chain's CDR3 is CATSYLEGYQPQHF. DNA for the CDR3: TGTGCCACCAGCTACCTAGAGGGTTATCAGCCCCAGCATTTT.

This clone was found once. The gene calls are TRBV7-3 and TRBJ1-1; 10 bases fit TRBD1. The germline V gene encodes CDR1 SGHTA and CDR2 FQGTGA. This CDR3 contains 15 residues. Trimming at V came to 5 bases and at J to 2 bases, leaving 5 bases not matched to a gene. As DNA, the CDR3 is TGTGCCAGCAGCCCAAGGACAGGGGGTAACACTGAAGCTTTCTTT. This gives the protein CASSPRTGGNTEAFF.

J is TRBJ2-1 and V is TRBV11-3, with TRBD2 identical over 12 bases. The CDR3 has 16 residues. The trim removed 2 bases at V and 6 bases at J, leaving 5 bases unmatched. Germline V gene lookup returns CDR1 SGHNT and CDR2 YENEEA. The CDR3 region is CASSLSLAGGFNEQFF. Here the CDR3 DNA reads TGTGCCAGCAGCTTAAGCCTAGCGGGGGGGTTCAATGAGCAGTTCTTC.

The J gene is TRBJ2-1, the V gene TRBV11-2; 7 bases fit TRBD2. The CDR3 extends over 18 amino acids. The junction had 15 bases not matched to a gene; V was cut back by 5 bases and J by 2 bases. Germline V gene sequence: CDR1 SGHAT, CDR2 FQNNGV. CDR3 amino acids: CASSVPKGLAVTYNEQFF. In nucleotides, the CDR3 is TGTGCCAGCAGCGTGCCGAAAGGTCTAGCGGTGACCTACAATGAGCAGTTCTTC.

The CDR3 DNA reads as TGTGCCTGGAACCCCTCGACAGGGAGCTACACCTTC. The encoded protein is CAWNPSTGSYTF. The V call is TRBV30, the J call TRBJ1-2, with TRBD1 matching over 7 bases. The CDR3 sequence is 12 residues long. The V segment lost 4 bases and the J segment 9 bases; nucleotides outside the gene matches: 8. In germline, CDR1 is GTSNPN, CDR2 SVGIG (reference sequence).

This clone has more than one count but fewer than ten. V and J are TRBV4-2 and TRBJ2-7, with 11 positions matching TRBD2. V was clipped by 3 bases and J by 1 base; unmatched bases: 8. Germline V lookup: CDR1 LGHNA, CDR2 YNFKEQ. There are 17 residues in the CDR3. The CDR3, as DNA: TGTGCCAGCAGCCAGGCACTAGCGGGAGATCTTTCCTACGAGCAGTACTTC. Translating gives CASSQALAGDLSYEQYF.

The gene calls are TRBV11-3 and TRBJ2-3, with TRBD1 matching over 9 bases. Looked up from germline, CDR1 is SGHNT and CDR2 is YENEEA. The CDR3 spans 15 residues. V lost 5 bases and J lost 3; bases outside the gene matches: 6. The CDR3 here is CASSPGTGPTDTQYF. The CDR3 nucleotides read TGTGCCAGCAGCCCCGGGACAGGGCCGACAGATACGCAGTATTTT. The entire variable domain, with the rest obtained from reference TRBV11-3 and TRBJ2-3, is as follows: EAGVVQSPRYKIIEKKQPVAFWCNPISGHNTLYWYLQNLGQGPELLIRYENEEAVDDSQLPKDRFSAERLKGVDSTLKIQPAELGDSAVYLCASSPGTGPTDTQYFGPGTRLTVL.

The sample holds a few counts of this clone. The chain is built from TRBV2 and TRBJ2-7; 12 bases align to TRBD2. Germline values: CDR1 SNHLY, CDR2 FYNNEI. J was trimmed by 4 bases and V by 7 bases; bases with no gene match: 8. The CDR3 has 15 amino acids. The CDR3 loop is CASKALAGGAYEQYF. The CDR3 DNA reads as TGTGCCAGCAAGGCACTAGCGGGGGGTGCGTACGAGCAGTACTTC.

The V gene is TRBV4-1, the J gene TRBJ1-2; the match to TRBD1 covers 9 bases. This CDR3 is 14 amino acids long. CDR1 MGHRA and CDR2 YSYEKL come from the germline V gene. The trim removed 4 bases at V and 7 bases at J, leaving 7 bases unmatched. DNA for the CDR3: TGCGCCAGCAGCCCCGGACAGGGGAAGGCTGGCTACACCTTC. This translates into CASSPGQGKAGYTF.

CDR3 loop: CASTRAGLAAERNEQYF. CDR3 nucleotides: TGTGCCAGCACCCGAGCGGGACTAGCGGCAGAACGGAACGAGCAGTACTTC. The chain couples TRBV5-4 to TRBJ2-7; 11 positions agree with TRBD2. The CDR3 runs to 17 residues. CDR1 is SGHNT, CDR2 YYREEE, per germline (reference sequence). Trimming removed 6 bases from V and 5 bases from J; junction bases left unmatched: 16.

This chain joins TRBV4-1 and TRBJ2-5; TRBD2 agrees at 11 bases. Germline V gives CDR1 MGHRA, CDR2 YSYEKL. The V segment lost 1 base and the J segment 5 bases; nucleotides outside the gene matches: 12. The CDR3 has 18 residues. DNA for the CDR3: TGCGCCAGCAGCCAAGTCTCTAGCGGGAGGCTGGCGGGGGAGACCCAGTACTTC. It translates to CASSQVSSGRLAGETQYF.

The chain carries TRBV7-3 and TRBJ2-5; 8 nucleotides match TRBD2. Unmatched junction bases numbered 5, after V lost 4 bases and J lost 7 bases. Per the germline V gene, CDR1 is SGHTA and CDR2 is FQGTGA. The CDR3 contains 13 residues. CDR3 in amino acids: CASSSRGGGTQYF. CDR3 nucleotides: TGTGCCAGCAGCTCTCGGGGGGGCGGGACCCAGTACTTC.

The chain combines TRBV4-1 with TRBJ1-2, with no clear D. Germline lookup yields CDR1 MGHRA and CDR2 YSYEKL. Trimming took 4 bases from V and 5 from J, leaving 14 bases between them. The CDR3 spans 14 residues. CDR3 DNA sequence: TGCGCCAGCAGCCTCGGGTCCCTTTCATATGGCTACACCTTC. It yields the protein CASSLGSLSYGYTF.

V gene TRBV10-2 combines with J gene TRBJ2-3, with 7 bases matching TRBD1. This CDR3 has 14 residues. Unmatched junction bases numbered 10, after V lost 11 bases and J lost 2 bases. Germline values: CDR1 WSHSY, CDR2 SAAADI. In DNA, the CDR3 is TGCGCCTCAAAGGGGGCCGTTTACACAGATACGCAGTATTTT. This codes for CASKGAVYTDTQYF.